This passage covers 5 T cell receptor beta chains from one sample sequenced in a study of T cell changes during pregnancy in multiple sclerosis. Produced via immunoSEQ multiplex PCR; TCRdb's table is partial and in-frame only. The sample lists roughly 48,000 clones; around 94% were seen once. The material was CD4+ T cells from peripheral blood mononuclear cells, obtained in the third trimester of pregnancy. These receptors were obtained from a female donor with multiple sclerosis, enrolled in a pregnancy study.

This chain joins TRBV7-9 and TRBJ1-1, with 7 positions matching TRBD1. Germline V CDR1 and CDR2: SEHNR, FQNEAQ (reference sequence). Unmatched junction bases numbered 8, after V lost 1 base and J lost 6 bases. This CDR3 has 15 amino acids. The CDR3 is CASSLEGQASSEAFF. The CDR3 DNA reads as TGTGCCAGCAGCTTAGAAGGACAGGCTTCGTCTGAAGCTTTCTTT.

Written as DNA, the CDR3 is TGTGCCAGCAGCCCCCTCGGGCCCAGGGGCGGGGAGCTGTTTTTT. This translates into CASSPLGPRGGELFF. V gene TRBV11-2 combines with J gene TRBJ2-2, with D maybe TRBD1 (6 bases). The CDR3 loop spans 15 amino acids. CDR1 SGHAT and CDR2 FQNNGV come from the germline V gene. V was pared by 5 bases and J by 7 bases, with 17 bases between.

The genes are TRBV7-2 and TRBJ2-1; 9 positions agree with TRBD2. The germline CDR1 and CDR2 sequences are SGHTA and FQGNSA. After removal of 5 bases from V and 5 bases from J, the junction contained 10 bases not matched to a gene. CDR3 length: 16 residues. The CDR3: CASSLLRGGTHNEQFF. CDR3 bases: TGTGCCAGCAGCCTTCTGCGGGGGGGCACCCACAATGAGCAGTTCTTC.

The J gene is TRBJ1-2, the V gene TRBV7-9; D possibly corresponds to TRBD1 (5 bases). Deletions cut 5 bases from V and 0 bases from J, with 13 bases between. The CDR3 has 15 amino acids. Germline V gene sequence: CDR1 SEHNR, CDR2 FQNEAQ (reference sequence). CDR3 protein: CASSPSGRANYGYTF. CDR3 nucleotide sequence: TGTGCCAGCAGCCCGTCAGGGAGGGCTAACTATGGCTACACCTTC.

This rearrangement joins TRBV19 to TRBJ2-7, with 7 bases aligning to TRBD2. This CDR3 comprises 15 residues. The germline gives CDR1 LNHDA, CDR2 SQIVND (reference sequence). V dropped 4 bases and J dropped 3; count of bases not matched to a gene: 9. CDR3 protein: CASSTRPSGIYEQYF. Here the CDR3 DNA reads TGTGCCAGTAGTACCCGCCCAAGCGGGATCTACGAGCAGTACTTC.